These 12 T cell receptor beta chains originate from one sample sequenced in a study of blood T cell repertoires in COVID-19. Here immunoSEQ multiplex PCR was the method, and the copy in TCRdb shows in-frame clones only, minus some. The sample has a few hundred thousand clones, about 89% seen once. Sequenced input: peripheral blood. The receptors originated from a man younger than 35 who had recovered from COVID-19.

The chain carries TRBV2 and TRBJ2-1; D unclear. This CDR3 has 12 residues. Germline CDR1 is SNHLY and CDR2 is FYNNEI. Between the trimmed V and J ends, which lost 6 bases and 4 bases, there was a span of 7 bases. As DNA, the CDR3 is TGTGCCAGCAGGGAACAGTACAATGAGCAGTTCTTC. Its protein is CASREQYNEQFF.

This clone has just one count. The chain joins TRBV10-1 to TRBJ2-1; the match to TRBD2 covers 10 bases. V lost 5 bases and J lost 3; bases outside the gene matches: 7. The CDR3 covers 16 residues. CDR1 WNHNN and CDR2 SYGVQD come from the germline V gene (reference sequence). The CDR3 DNA is TGCGCCAGCAGTCCTAGCGGGAGTAGATACTACAATGAGCAGTTCTTC. It translates to CASSPSGSRYYNEQFF.

The rearrangement uses TRBV18 and TRBJ1-1, with 7 bases matching TRBD1. This CDR3 has 14 residues. Trimming at V came to 6 bases and at J to 4 bases, leaving 8 bases not matched to a gene. In germline, CDR1 is KGHSH, CDR2 LQKENI. Here the CDR3 DNA reads TGTGCCAGCTCCCCGGACAGGCCCCCCACTGAAGCTTTCTTT. This encodes CASSPDRPPTEAFF. The full variable domain, rest sourced from reference TRBV18 and TRBJ1-1, is NAGVMQNPRHLVRRRGQEARLRCSPMKGHSHVYWYRQLPEEGLKFMVYLQKENIIDESGMPKERFSAEFPKEGPSILRIQQVVRGDSAAYFCASSPDRPPTEAFFGQGTRLTVV.

The V gene is TRBV19, the J gene TRBJ1-5, with D perhaps matching TRBD1 (6 bases). Germline V lookup: CDR1 LNHDA, CDR2 SQIVND (reference sequence). This CDR3 has 18 residues. Trimming removed 6 bases from V and 0 bases from J, with 21 bases in between. DNA of the CDR3: TGTGCCAGTAGCAGAGACAAAGGACAGTTCTATAGCAATCAGCCCCAGCATTTT. Amino acids: CASSRDKGQFYSNQPQHF.

The CDR3 loop is CASRSLAGEPYEQYF. Written as DNA, the CDR3 is TGTGCCAGTAGGTCACTAGCGGGAGAGCCCTACGAGCAGTACTTC. V gene TRBV19 combines with J gene TRBJ2-7, with 11 bases fitting TRBD2. From germline, CDR1 is LNHDA and CDR2 SQIVND (reference sequence). CDR3 size: 15 residues. The J segment lost 2 bases and the V segment lost 6 bases, leaving 6 bases of the junction unmatched.

Regarding this clone: The junction shows a germline mismatch at one end, possibly a read error. The rearrangement links TRBV6-1 to TRBJ1-5; D remains unclear. This CDR3 has 13 residues. Germline V CDR1 and CDR2: MNHNS, SASEGT. The CDR3 loop reads CASGDGGNQPQHF. CDR3 DNA: TGTGCCAGCGGTGACGGGGGCAATCAGCCCCAGCATTTT.

V usage is TRBV5-1 and J usage is TRBJ2-1; 11 positions match TRBD2. The trim removed 3 bases at V and 5 bases at J, leaving 22 bases unmatched. From germline, CDR1 is SGHRS and CDR2 YFSETQ. There are 21 residues in the CDR3. CDR3 nucleotide sequence: TGCGCCAGCAGCTGGGTCCCCCCACTAGCGGGAGCTGGTAACCGGGACAATGAGCAGTTCTTC. This translates into CASSWVPPLAGAGNRDNEQFF.

This sequence joins TRBV4-3 and TRBJ1-4; possible D gene TRBD1, 6 bases. The V end was cut by 0 bases, the J end by 10 bases, with 9 bases between. CDR1 and CDR2 from the germline V gene are LGHNA and YSLEER. The CDR3 has 13 amino acids. CDR3 nucleotide sequence: TGCGCCAGCAGCCAAGATAGAGGGGGAAAACTGTTTTTT. Translating it yields CASSQDRGGKLFF.

The J gene is TRBJ1-3, the V gene TRBV3-1 (or the pseudogene TRBV3-2); D gene uncertain. CDR1 is LGHDT, CDR2 YNNKEL, per germline (reference sequence). V shed 1 base and J shed 2 bases, with 12 bases lying between them. The length of the CDR3 is 16 residues. For the CDR3, the DNA is TGTGCCAGCAGCCAAGCCCCCCGGGGAGCTGGAAACACCATATATTTT. Protein sequence: CASSQAPRGAGNTIYF.

This rearrangement joins TRBV2 to TRBJ1-2, with D tentatively TRBD1 (6 bases). Per germline, CDR1 SNHLY and CDR2 FYNNEI. Trimming took off 3 bases at V and 8 bases at J, with 19 bases between the two ends. This CDR3 is 15 amino acids long. The CDR3 DNA sequence: TGTGCCAGCAGTGAGACAGGCTTCACTTCGAGGGGCTACACCTTC. Amino acid sequence: CASSETGFTSRGYTF.

This clone has a single count. CDR3: CASSLSQGFTYEQYF. CDR3 coding DNA: TGTGCCAGCAGTTTATCTCAGGGGTTCACCTACGAGCAGTACTTC. The gene calls are TRBV27 and TRBJ2-7, with D perhaps matching TRBD1 (6 bases). This CDR3 contains 15 residues. Germline V CDR1 and CDR2: MNHEY, SMNVEV (reference sequence). The ends were cut back, 0 bases at V and 2 bases at J, with 11 bases in the middle.

The gene calls are TRBV5-6 and TRBJ2-5; 8 positions match TRBD2. Germline CDR1 reads SGHDT; CDR2 reads YYEEEE. Losses at the gene ends were 0 bases for V and 4 bases for J; bases not matched to a gene: 2. The CDR3 has 14 amino acids. For the CDR3, the DNA is TGTGCCAGCAGCTTGGGTGCGGGGGGAGAGACCCAGTACTTC. It specifies CASSLGAGGETQYF.